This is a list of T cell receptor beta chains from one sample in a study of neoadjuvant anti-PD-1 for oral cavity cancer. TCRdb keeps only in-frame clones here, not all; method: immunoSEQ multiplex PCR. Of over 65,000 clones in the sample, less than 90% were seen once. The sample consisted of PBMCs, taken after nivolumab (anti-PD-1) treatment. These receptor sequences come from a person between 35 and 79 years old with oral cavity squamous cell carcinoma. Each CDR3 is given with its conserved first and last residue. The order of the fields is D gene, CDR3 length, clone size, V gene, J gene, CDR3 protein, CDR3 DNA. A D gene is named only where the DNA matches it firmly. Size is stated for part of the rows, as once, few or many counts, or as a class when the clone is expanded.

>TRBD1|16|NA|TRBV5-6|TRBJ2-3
CASSLRTGVSADTQYF
TGTGCCAGCAGCTTGCGGACAGGGGTGAGCGCAGATACGCAGTATTTT
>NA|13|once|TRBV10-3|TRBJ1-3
CATQQGSGNTIYF
TGTGCCACTCAGCAGGGTTCTGGAAACACCATATATTTT
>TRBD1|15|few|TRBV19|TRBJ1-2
CASSIAGTGGYGYTF
TGTGCCAGTAGTATAGCTGGGACAGGGGGCTATGGCTACACCTTC
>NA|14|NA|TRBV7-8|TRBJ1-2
CASSPSRRIYGYTF
TGTGCCAGCAGTCCATCAAGACGAATCTATGGCTACACCTTC
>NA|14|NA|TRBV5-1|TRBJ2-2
CASSPGRYTGELFF
TGCGCCAGCAGCCCGGGCCGATACACCGGGGAGCTGTTTTTT
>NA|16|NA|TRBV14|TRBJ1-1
CASSQGNRGMNTEAFF
TGTGCCAGCAGCCAAGGTAATCGGGGGATGAACACTGAAGCTTTCTTT
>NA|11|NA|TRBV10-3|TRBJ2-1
CAISGGPEQFF
TGTGCCATCAGTGGAGGACCTGAGCAGTTCTTC
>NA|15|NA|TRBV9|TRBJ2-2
CASQKDTTNTGELFF
TGTGCCAGTCAAAAGGACACAACGAACACCGGGGAGCTGTTTTTT
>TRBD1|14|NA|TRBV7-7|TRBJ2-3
CASSLGQGVDTQYF
TGTGCCAGCAGCCTTGGACAGGGGGTAGATACGCAGTATTTT
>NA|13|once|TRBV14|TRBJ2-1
CASSLITANEQFF
TGTGCCAGCAGCCTTATTACAGCGAATGAGCAGTTCTTC
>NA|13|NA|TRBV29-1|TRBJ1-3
CSVSDDIGNTIYF
TGCAGCGTTAGCGACGACATTGGAAACACCATATATTTT
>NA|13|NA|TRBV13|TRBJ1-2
CASSHGAAYGYTF
TGTGCCAGCAGTCACGGGGCAGCCTATGGCTACACCTTC
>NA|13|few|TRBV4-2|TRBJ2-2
CASVGRDTGELFF
TGTGCCAGCGTAGGCAGAGACACCGGGGAGCTGTTTTTT
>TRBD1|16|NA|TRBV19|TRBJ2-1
CASSASRDRGRDEQFF
TGTGCCAGTAGTGCGAGCCGGGACAGGGGCAGGGATGAGCAGTTCTTC
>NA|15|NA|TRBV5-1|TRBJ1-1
CASSFLQDMNTEAFF
TGCGCCAGCAGCTTTTTACAGGATATGAACACTGAAGCTTTCTTT
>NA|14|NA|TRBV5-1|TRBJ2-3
CASSLAAYTDTQYF
TGCGCCAGCAGCCTCGCAGCCTACACAGATACGCAGTATTTT
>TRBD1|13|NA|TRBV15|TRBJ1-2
CATSAGGDYGYTF
TGTGCCACCAGCGCAGGGGGAGACTATGGCTACACCTTC
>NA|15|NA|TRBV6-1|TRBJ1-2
CASSGSRVFSYGYTF
TGTGCCAGCAGTGGTTCGAGGGTTTTCAGTTATGGCTACACCTTC
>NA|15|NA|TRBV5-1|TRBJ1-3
CASTPTGNSGNTIYF
TGCGCCAGCACACCGACAGGCAACTCTGGAAACACCATATATTTT
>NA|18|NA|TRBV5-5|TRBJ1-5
CASSLSPGGLMGNQPQHF
TGTGCCAGCAGCTTATCCCCCGGGGGCCTGATGGGCAATCAGCCCCAGCATTTT
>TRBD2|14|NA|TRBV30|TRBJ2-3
CACKLAGVKDTQYF
TGTGCCTGTAAACTAGCGGGGGTTAAAGATACGCAGTATTTT
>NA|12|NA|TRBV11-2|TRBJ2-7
CASGSGPYEQYF
TGTGCCAGCGGATCGGGGCCCTACGAGCAGTACTTC
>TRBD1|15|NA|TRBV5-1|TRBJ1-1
CASSLTRQGSTEAFF
TGCGCCAGCAGCTTGACGAGACAGGGATCCACTGAAGCTTTCTTT
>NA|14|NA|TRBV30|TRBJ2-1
CAWQRRGSYNEQFF
TGTGCCTGGCAAAGGCGTGGCTCCTACAATGAGCAGTTCTTC